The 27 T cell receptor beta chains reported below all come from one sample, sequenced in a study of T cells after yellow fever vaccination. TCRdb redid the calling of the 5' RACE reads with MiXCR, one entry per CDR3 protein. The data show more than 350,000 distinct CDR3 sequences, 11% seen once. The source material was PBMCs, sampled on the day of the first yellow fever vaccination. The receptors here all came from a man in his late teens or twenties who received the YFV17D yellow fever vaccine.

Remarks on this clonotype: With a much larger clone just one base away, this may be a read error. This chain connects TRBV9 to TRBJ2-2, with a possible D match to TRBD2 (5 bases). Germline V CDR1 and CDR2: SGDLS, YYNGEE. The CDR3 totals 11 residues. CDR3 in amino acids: CASSGPGELLF. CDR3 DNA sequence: TGTGCCAGCAGCGGACCCGGGGAGCTGCTTTTT.

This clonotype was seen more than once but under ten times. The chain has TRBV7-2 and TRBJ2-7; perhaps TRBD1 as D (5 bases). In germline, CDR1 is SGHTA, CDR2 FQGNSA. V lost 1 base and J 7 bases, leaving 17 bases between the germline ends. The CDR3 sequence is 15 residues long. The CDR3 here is CASSLDQGSSWEQYV. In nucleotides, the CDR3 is TGTGCCAGCAGCTTAGATCAGGGTTCCTCTTGGGAGCAGTACGTC.

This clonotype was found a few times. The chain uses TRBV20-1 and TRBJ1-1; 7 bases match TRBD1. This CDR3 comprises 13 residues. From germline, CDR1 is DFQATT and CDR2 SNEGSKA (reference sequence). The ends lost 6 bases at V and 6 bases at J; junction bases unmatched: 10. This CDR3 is CSAGQVDGAEAFF. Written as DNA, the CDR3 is TGCAGTGCAGGACAGGTCGATGGGGCTGAAGCTTTCTTT.

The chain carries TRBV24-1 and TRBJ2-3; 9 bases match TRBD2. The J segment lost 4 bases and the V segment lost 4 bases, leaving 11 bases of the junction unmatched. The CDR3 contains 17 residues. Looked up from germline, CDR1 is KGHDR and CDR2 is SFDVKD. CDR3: CATSDRPGLAPADTQYF. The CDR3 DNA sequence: TGTGCCACCAGTGACCGACCGGGACTAGCCCCGGCAGATACGCAGTATTTT.

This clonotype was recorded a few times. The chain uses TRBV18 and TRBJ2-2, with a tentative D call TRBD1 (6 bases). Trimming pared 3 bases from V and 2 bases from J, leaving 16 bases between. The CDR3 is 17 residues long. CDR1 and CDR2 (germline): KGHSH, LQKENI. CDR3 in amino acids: CASSPRMGAENTGELFF. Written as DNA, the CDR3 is TGTGCCAGCTCACCGCGGATGGGGGCCGAAAACACCGGGGAGCTGTTTTTT.

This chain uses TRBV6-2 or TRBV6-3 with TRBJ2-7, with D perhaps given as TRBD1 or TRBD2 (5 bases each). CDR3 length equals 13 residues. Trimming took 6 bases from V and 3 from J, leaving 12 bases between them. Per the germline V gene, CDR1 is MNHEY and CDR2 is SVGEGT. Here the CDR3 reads CASRRDGGYEQYF. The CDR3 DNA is TGTGCCAGCAGACGGGACGGCGGCTACGAGCAGTACTTC.

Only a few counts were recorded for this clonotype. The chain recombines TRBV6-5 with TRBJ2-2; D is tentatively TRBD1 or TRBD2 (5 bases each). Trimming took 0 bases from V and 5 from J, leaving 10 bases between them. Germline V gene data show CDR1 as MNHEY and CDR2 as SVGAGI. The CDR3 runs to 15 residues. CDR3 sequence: CASSYSAWGTGELFF. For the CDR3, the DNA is TGTGCCAGCAGTTACTCCGCGTGGGGGACCGGGGAGCTGTTTTTT.

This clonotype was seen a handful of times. CDR3 coding DNA: TGCGCCAGCAGCCAAGATCGTCAGTCGGGTTGGGGCTACACCTTC. This sequence encodes CASSQDRQSGWGYTF. The chain combines TRBV4-1 with TRBJ1-2; D not certain. The germline V and J ends were trimmed by 0 bases and 8 bases, with 16 bases remaining between them. This CDR3 is built from 15 residues. Germline V gene data show CDR1 as MGHRA and CDR2 as YSYEKL.

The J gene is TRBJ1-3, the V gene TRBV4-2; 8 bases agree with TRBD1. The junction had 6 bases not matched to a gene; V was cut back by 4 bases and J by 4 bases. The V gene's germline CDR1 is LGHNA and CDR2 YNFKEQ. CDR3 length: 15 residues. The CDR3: CASSLRQGYGNTIYF. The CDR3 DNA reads TGTGCCAGCAGCCTCCGACAGGGGTACGGAAACACCATATATTTT.

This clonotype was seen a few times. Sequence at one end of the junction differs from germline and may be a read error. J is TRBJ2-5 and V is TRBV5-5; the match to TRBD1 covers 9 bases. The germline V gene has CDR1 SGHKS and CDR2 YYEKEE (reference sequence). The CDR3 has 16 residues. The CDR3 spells CASNLPRTGVRETQYF. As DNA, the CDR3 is TGTGCCAGCAACTTGCCCAGGACAGGGGTGCGAGAGACCCAGTACTTC.

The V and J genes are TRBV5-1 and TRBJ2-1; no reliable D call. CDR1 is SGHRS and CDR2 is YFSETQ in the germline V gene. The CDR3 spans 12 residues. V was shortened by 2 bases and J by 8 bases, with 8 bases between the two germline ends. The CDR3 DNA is TGCGCCAGCAGCTTACTCGGCCATGAGCAGTTCTTC. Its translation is CASSLLGHEQFF.

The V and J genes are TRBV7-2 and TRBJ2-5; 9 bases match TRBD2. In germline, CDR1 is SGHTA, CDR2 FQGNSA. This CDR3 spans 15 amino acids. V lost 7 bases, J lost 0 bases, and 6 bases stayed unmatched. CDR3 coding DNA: TGTGCCAGCACCCATACTAGCGGGTACCAAGAGACCCAGTACTTC. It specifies CASTHTSGYQETQYF. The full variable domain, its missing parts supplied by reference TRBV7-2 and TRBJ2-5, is GAGVSQSPSNKVTEKGKDVELRCDPISGHTALYWYRQSLGQGLEFLIYFQGNSAPDKSGLPSDRFSAERTGGSVSTLTIQRTQQEDSAVYLCASTHTSGYQETQYFGPGTRLLVL.

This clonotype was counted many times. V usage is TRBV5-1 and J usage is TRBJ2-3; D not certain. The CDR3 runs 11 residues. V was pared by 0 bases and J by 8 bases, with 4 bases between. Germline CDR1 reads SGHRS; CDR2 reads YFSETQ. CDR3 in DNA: TGCGCCAGCAGCTTGGACGGTACGCAGTATTTT. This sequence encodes CASSLDGTQYF.

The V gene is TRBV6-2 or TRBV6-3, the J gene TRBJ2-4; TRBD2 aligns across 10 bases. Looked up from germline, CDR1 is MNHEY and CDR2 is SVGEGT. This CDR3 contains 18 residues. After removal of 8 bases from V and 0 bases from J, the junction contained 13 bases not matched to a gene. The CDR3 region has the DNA TGTGCCAGCCTCGAAAGGACTAGCGGACCTATAGCCAAAAACATTCAGTACTTC. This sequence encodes CASLERTSGPIAKNIQYF.

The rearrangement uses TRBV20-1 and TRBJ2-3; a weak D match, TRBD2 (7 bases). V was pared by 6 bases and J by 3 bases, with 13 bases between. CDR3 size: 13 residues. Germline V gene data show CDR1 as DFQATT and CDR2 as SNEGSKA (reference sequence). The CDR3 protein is CSAERGGTDTQYF. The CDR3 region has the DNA TGCAGTGCAGAGAGGGGGGGGACAGATACGCAGTATTTT.

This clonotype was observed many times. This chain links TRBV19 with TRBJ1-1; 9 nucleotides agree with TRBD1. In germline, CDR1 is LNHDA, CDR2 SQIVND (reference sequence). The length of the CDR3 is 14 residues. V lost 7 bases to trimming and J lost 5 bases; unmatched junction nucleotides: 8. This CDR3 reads CASMAGTGKTEAFF. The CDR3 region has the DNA TGTGCCAGTATGGCGGGGACAGGGAAGACTGAAGCTTTCTTT.

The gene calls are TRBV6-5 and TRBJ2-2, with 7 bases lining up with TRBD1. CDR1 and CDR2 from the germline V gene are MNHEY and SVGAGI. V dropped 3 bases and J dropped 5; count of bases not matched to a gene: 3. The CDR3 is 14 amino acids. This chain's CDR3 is CASSYKGQTGELFF. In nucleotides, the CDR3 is TGTGCCAGCAGTTATAAGGGACAGACCGGGGAGCTGTTTTTT.

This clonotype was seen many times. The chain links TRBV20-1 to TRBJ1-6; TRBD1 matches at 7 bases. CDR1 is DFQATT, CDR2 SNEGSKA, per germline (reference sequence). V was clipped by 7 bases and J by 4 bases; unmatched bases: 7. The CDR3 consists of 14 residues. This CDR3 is CSVTEGQYNSPLHF. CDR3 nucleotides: TGCAGTGTCACCGAGGGACAGTATAATTCACCCCTCCACTTT.

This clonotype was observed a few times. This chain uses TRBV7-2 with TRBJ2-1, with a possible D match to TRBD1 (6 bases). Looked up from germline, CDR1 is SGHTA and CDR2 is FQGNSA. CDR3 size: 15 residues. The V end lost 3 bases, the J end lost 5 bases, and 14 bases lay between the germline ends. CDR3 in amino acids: CASSFTRQGNNEQFF. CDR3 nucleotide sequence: TGTGCCAGCAGCTTTACCAGGCAGGGGAACAATGAGCAGTTCTTC.

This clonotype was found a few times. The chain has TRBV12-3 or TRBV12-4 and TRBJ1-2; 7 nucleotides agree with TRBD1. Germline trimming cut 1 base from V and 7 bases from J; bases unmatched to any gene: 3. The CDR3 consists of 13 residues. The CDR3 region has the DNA TGTGCCAGCAGTTTAGGGACAGGTTTTGGCTACACCTTC. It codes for CASSLGTGFGYTF.

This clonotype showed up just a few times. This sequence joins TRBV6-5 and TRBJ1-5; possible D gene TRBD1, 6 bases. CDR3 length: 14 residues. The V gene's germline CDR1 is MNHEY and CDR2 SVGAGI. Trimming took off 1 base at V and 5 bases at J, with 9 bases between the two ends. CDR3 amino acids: CASSYWAGDQPQHF. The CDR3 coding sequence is TGTGCCAGCAGTTACTGGGCAGGGGATCAGCCCCAGCATTTT.

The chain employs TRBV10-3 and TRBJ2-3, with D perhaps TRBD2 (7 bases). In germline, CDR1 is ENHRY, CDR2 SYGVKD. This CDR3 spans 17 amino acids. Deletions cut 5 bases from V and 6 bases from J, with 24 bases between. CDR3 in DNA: TGTGCCATCAGTCTAAGGGGGGGGGCCGACGGGCCGGATACGCAGTATTTT. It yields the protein CAISLRGGADGPDTQYF.

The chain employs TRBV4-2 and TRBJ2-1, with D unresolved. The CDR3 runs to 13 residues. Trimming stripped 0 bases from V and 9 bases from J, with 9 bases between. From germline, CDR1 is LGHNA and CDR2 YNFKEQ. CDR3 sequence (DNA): TGTGCCAGCAGCCAAGAAAGTTCCGGTGAGCAGTTCTTC. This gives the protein CASSQESSGEQFF.

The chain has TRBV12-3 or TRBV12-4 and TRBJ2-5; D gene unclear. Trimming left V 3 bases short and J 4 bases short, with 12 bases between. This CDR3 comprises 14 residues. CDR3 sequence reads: CASSFEVVGETQYF. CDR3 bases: TGTGCCAGCAGTTTCGAGGTGGTAGGAGAGACCCAGTACTTC.

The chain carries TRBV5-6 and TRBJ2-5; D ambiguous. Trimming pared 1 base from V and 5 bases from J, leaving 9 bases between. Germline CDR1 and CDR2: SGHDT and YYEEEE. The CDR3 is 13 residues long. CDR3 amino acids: CASSLYDHETQYF. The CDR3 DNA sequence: TGTGCCAGCAGCTTGTACGATCATGAGACCCAGTACTTC.

The CDR3 nucleotides read TGTGCCAGCAGCTTAGAGGGCTGGACAGGGGGAACTGAAGCTTTCTTT. Residues: CASSLEGWTGGTEAFF. The rearrangement uses TRBV7-8 and TRBJ1-1, with TRBD1 matching over 10 bases. J gave up 5 bases and V 1 base, and 7 bases lay outside the gene matches. The V gene's germline CDR1 is SGHVS and CDR2 FQNEAQ. This CDR3 comprises 16 residues.

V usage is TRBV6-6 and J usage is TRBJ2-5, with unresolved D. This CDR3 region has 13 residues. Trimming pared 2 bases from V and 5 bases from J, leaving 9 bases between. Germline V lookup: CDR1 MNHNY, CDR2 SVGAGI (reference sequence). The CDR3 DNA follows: TGTGCCAGCAGTTACGGAATGGAGGAGACCCAGTACTTC. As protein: CASSYGMEETQYF.